The clone carrying this TCR beta chain was detected only a few times. Its antigen is unidentified. This specimen belongs to a study of CD8+ T cells in alopecia areata. The overall study: A 6-month off-drug phase came after tofacitinib, which had lasted 6 to 18 months. Study-level results: Researchers report lesional scalp, most notably alopecia totalis/universalis, outstripped normal scalp in clonality.

CDR1 GTSNPN and CDR2 SVGIG come from the germline V gene (reference sequence). V was shortened by 0 bases and J by 11 bases, with 10 bases between the two germline ends. The CDR3 has 11 residues. Researchers gathered lesional scalp punch biopsies and peripheral blood from patients with alopecia areata. After isolation, RNA underwent reverse transcription to generate cDNA as the sequencing template. Sequencing was performed with immunoSEQ multiplex PCR; in TCRdb, only in-frame clones are kept and a portion is missing. There are 170,000 or so clones in the sample; roughly 65% occur only once, and 1.7% lies in the top ten.

This receptor was obtained from a human donor with alopecia areata. This chain connects TRBV30 to TRBJ1-1; D is undetermined. The sequencing here drew on CD4+ T cells sorted from blood, taken at week 0. The CDR3 sequence is CAWSVQASAFF. In nucleotides, the CDR3 is TGTGCCTGGAGTGTTCAAGCCTCGGCTTTCTTT. The full variable domain, completed using reference TRBV30 and TRBJ1-1, is SQTIHQWPATLVQPVGSPLSLECTVEGTSNPNLYWYRQAAGRGLQLLFYSVGIGQISSEVPQNLSASRPQDRQFILSSKKLLLSDSGFYLCAWSVQASAFFGQGTRLTVV.